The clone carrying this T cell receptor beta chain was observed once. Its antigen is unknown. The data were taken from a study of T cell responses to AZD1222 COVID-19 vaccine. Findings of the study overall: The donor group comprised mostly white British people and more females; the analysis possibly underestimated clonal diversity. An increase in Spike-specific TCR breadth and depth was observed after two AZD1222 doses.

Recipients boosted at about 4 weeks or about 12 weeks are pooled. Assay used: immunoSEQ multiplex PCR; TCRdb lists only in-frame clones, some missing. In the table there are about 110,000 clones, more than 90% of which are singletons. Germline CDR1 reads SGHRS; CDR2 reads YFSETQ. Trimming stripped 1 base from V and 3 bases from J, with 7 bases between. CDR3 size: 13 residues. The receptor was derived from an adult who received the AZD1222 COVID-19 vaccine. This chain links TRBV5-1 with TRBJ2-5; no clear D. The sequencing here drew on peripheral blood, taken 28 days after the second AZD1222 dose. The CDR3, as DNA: TGCGCCAGCAGCTTGTCGCCGGAAGAGACCCAGTACTTC. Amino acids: CASSLSPEETQYF.